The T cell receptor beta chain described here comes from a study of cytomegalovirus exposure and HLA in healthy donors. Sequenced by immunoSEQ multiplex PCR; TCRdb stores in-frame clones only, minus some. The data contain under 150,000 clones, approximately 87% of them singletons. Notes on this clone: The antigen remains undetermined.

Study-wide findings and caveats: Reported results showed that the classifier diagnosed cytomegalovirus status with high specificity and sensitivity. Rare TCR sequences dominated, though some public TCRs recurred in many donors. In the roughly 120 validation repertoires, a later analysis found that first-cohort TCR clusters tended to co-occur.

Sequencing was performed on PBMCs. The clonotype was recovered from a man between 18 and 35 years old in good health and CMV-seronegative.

The CDR3 region is CASSLVWGGADTQYF. Written as DNA, the CDR3 is TGTGCCAGCAGCTTAGTATGGGGTGGGGCCGATACGCAGTATTTT. This rearrangement joins TRBV7-2 to TRBJ2-3; tentatively, D is TRBD1 (5 bases). V was clipped by 1 base and J by 6 bases, with 14 bases between them. The CDR3 totals 15 residues. Germline CDR1 and CDR2: SGHTA and FQGNSA.